This T cell receptor beta chain is drawn from a study of blood T cells in healthy people across ages. There are 15 residues in the CDR3. V shed 1 base and J shed 9 bases, with 16 bases lying between them. Looked up from germline, CDR1 is LGHDT and CDR2 is YNNKEL (reference sequence). This clonotype showed up just a few times. The target antigen is unknown. Using a J-beta primer mix together with a sample-barcoded 5' primer, a second PCR was run for roughly 6 to 11 cycles. Each cDNA molecule was tagged by a template-switch adaptor with 12 random nucleotides. TCRdb re-called the 5' RACE reads through MiXCR, storing one row per CDR3 protein. The sample lists 800,000 to 950,000 distinct CDR3 sequences, almost 30% occurring once. Findings and caveats of the study: More naive CD4+ cells and higher diversity were found in long-lived than in aged donors.

Another study also made use of these data, one on T cells of mothers and their children. That study reports: The TCR beta CDR3 read count exceeded 8.5 million for each mother and was about 2.7 million for each child.

The chain links TRBV3-1 to TRBJ1-5; possibly TRBD1 for D (6 bases). What was sequenced was blood. The source is a woman aged 40 to 55 in good health. CDR3 protein: CASSQGRVLGGPQHF. CDR3 nucleotide sequence: TGTGCCAGCAGCCAAGGCAGGGTACTAGGGGGGCCCCAGCATTTT.